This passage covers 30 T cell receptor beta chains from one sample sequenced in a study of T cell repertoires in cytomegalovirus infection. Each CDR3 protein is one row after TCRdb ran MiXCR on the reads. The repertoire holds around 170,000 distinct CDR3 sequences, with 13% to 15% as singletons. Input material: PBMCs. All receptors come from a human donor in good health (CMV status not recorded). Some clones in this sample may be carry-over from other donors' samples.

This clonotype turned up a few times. This CDR3 reads CASSRTGGTDTQYF. The CDR3 DNA reads as TGTGCCAGCAGCCGGACAGGAGGCACAGATACGCAGTATTTT. The chain combines TRBV6-5 with TRBJ2-3, with 7 bases matching TRBD1. Germline loops: CDR1 MNHEY, CDR2 SVGAGI. J gave up 1 base and V 6 bases, and 4 bases lay outside the gene matches. CDR3 length: 14 amino acids.

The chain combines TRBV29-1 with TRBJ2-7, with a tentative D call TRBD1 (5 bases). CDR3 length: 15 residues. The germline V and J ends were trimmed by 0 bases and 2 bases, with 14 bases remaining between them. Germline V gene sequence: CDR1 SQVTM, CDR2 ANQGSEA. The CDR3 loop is CSVEDGREETYEQYF. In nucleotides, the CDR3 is TGCAGCGTTGAAGACGGCAGGGAAGAGACCTACGAGCAGTACTTC.

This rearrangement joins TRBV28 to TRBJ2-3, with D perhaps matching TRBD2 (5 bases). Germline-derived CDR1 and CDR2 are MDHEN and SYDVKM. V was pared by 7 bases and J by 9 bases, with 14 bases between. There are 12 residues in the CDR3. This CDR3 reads CASTSRGDTQYF. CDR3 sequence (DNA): TGTGCCAGCACCTCCCGGGGTGACACGCAGTATTTT.

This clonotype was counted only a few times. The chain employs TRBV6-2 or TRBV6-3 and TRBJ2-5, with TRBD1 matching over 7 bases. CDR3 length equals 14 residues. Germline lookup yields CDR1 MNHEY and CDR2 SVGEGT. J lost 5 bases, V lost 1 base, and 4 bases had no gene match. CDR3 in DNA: TGTGCCAGCAGTTACTTCGACAGGGTCGAGACCCAGTACTTC. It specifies CASSYFDRVETQYF.

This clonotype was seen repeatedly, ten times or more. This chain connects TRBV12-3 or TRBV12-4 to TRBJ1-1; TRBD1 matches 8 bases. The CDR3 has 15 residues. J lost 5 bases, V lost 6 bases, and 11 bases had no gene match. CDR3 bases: TGTGCCAGCAGAAGGGACAGGCCCTCAACTACTGAAGCTTTCTTT. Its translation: CASRRDRPSTTEAFF.

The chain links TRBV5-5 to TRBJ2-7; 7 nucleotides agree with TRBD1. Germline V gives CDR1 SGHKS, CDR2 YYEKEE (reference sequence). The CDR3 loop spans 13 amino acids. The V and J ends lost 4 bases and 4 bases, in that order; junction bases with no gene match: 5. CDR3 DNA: TGTGCCAGCAGCACGGGACAGCTATACGAGCAGTACTTC. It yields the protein CASSTGQLYEQYF.

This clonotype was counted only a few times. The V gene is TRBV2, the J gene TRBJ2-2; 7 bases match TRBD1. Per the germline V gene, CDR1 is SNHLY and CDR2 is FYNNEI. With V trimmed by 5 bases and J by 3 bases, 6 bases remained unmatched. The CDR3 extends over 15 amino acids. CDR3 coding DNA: TGTGCCAGCAGTAACCAGGGGACAGACACCGGGGAGCTGTTTTTT. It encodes CASSNQGTDTGELFF.

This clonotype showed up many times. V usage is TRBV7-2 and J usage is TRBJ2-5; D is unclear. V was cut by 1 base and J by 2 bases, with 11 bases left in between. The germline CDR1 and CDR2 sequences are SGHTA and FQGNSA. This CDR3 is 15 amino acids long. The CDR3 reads CASSLGAGVQETQYF. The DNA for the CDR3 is TGTGCCAGCAGCTTAGGGGCTGGCGTACAAGAGACCCAGTACTTC.

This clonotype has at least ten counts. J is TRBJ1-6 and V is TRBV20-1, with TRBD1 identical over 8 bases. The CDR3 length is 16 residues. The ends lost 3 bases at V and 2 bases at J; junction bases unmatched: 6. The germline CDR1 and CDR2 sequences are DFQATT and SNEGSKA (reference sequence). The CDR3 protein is CSARHRGKTYNSPLHF. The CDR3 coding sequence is TGCAGTGCTAGGCACAGGGGGAAAACCTATAATTCACCCCTCCACTTT.

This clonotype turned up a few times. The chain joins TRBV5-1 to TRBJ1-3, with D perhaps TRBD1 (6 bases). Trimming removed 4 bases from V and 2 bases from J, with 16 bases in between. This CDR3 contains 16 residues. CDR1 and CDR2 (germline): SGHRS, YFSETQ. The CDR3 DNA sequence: TGCGCCAGCAGCCCCTTTGGGGGGGCGACTGGAAACACCATATATTTT. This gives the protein CASSPFGGATGNTIYF.

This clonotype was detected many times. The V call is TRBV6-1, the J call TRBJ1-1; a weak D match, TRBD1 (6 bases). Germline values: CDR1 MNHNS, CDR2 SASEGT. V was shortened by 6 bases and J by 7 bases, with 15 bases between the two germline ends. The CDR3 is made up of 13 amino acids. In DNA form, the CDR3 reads TGTGCCAGCAGAACGCAAGGGGGGGGTGAAGCTTTCTTT. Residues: CASRTQGGGEAFF.

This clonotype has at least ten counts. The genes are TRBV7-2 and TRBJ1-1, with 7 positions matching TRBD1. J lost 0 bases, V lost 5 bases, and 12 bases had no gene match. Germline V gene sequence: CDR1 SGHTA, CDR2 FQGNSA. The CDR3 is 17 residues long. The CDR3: CASSPQGKTGMNTEAFF. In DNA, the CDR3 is TGTGCCAGCAGCCCTCAGGGAAAGACAGGGATGAACACTGAAGCTTTCTTT.

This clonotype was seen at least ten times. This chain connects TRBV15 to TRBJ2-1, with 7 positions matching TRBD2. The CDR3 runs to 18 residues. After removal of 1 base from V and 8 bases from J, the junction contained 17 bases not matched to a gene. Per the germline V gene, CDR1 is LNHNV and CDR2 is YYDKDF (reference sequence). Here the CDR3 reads CATSRASRLAPRGHEQFF. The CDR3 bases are TGTGCCACCAGCAGAGCGTCTAGACTAGCACCGAGAGGCCATGAGCAGTTCTTC.

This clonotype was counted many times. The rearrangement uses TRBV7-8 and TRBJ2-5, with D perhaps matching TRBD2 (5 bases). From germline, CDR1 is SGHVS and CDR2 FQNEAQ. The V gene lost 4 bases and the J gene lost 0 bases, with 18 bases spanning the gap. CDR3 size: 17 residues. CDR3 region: CASSSRRGLSYQETQYF. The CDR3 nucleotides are TGTGCCAGCAGCTCCCGACGCGGACTTTCGTACCAAGAGACCCAGTACTTC.

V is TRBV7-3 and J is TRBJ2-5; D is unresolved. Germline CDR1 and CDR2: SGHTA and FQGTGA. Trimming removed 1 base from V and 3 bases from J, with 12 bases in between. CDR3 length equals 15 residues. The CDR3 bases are TGTGCCAGCAGCTTAAAATCAGCTTCCGAAGAGACCCAGTACTTC. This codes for CASSLKSASEETQYF.

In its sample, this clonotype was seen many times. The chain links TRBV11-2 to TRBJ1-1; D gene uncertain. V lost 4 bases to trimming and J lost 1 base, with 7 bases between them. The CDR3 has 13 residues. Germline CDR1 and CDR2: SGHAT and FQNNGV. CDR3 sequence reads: CASSSIKNTEAFF. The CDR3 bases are TGTGCCAGCAGCTCTATTAAGAACACTGAAGCTTTCTTT.

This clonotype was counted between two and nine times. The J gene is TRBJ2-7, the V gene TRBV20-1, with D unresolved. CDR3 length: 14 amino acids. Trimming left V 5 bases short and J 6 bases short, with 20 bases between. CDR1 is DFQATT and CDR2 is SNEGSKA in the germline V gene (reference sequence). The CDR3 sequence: CSAQLMTPKGEQYF. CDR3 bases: TGCAGTGCTCAGCTAATGACTCCGAAGGGCGAGCAGTACTTC.

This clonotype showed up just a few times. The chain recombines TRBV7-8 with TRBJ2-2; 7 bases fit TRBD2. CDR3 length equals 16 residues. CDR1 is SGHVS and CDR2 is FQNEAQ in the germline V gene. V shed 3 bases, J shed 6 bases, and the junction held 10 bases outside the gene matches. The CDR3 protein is CASSLAGGLDPGELFF. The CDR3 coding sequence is TGTGCCAGCAGCTTGGCAGGTGGACTAGATCCCGGGGAGCTGTTTTTT.

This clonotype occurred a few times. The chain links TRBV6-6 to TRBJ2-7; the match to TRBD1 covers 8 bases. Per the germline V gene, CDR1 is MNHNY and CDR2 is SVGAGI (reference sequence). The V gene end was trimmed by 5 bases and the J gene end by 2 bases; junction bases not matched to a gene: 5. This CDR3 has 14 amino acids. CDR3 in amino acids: CASSVGQGPYEQYF. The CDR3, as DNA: TGTGCCAGCAGTGTCGGACAGGGACCCTACGAGCAGTACTTC.

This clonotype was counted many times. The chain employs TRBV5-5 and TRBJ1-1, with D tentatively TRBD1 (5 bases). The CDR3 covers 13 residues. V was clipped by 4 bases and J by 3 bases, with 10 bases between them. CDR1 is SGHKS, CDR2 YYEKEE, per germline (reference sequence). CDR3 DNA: TGTGCCAGCAGCCGGGGGGGGGACACTGAAGCTTTCTTT. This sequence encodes CASSRGGDTEAFF.

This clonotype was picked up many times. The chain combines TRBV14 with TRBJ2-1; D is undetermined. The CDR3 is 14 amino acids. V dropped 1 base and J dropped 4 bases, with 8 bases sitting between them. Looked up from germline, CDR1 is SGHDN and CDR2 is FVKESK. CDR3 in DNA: TGTGCCAGCAGCCAAGCCTTGGGGTACAATGAGCAGTTCTTC. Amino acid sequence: CASSQALGYNEQFF. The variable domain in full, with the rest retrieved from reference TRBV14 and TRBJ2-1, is EAGVTQFPSHSVIEKGQTVTLRCDPISGHDNLYWYRRVMGKEIKFLLHFVKESKQDESGMPNNRFLAERTGGTYSTLKVQPAELEDSGVYFCASSQALGYNEQFFGPGTRLTVL.

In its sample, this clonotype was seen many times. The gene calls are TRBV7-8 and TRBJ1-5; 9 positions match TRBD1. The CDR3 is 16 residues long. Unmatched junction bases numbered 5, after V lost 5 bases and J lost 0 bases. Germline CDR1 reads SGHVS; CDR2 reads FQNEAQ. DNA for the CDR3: TGTGCCAGCAGCGCCGGGACAGGGAATAGCAATCAGCCCCAGCATTTT. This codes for CASSAGTGNSNQPQHF.

CDR3 protein: CATSREKANTQYF. CDR3 DNA: TGTGCCACCAGCAGAGAAAAGGCCAATACGCAGTATTTT. The J gene is TRBJ2-3, the V gene TRBV15, with unresolved D. The germline V gene encodes CDR1 LNHNV and CDR2 YYDKDF (reference sequence). The CDR3 spans 13 residues. V lost 0 bases and J 7 bases, leaving 8 bases between the germline ends.

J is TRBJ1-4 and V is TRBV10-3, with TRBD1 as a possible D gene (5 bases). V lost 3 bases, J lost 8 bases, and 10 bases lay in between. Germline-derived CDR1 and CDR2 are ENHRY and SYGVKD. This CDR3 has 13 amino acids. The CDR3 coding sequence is TGTGCCATCAGTGACTTAGGGGAGGAAAAACTGTTTTTT. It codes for CAISDLGEEKLFF.

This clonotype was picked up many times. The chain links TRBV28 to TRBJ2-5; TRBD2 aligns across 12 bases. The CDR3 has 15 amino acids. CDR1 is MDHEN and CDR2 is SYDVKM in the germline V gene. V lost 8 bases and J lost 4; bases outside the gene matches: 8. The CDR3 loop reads CASSRLAGDIETQYF. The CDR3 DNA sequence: TGTGCCAGCTCTCGACTAGCGGGAGACATAGAGACCCAGTACTTC.

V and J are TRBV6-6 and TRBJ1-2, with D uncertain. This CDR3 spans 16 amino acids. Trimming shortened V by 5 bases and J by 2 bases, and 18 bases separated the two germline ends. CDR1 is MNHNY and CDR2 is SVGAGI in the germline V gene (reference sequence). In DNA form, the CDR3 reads TGTGCCAGCAGTGCCCCCCGGACTGAAGTAAACTATGGCTACACCTTC. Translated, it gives CASSAPRTEVNYGYTF.

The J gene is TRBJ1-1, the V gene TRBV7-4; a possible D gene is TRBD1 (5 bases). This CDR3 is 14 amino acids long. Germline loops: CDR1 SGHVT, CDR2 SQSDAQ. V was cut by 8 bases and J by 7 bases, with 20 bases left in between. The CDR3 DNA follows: TGTGCCAGCGGGGGGTGGGGGGGAGGGGATGAAGCTTTCTTT. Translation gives CASGGWGGGDEAFF. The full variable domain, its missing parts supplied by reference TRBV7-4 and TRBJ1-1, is GAGVSQSPRYKVAKRGRDVALRCDSISGHVTLYWYRQTLGQGSEVLTYSQSDAQRDKSGRPSGRFSAERPERSVSTLKIQRTEQGDSAVYLCASGGWGGGDEAFFGQGTRLTVV.

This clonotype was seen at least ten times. The DNA for the CDR3 is TGTGCCAGCAGCTTACAGGGTATCCCAGGTGAAGCTTTCTTT. It yields the protein CASSLQGIPGEAFF. The V and J genes are TRBV7-6 and TRBJ1-1; possible D gene TRBD1, 5 bases. CDR1 SGHVS and CDR2 FNYEAQ come from the germline V gene. The CDR3 totals 14 residues. V lost 2 bases, J lost 7 bases, and 14 bases lay in between. Together with reference TRBV7-6 and TRBJ1-1, the CDR3 gives the full variable domain: GAGVSQSPRYKVTKRGQDVALRCDPISGHVSLYWYRQALGQGPEFLTYFNYEAQQDKSGLPNDRFSAERPEGSISTLTIQRTEQRDSAMYRCASSLQGIPGEAFFGQGTRLTVV.

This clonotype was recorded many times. The CDR3 here is CASTPRRETYNEQFF. The CDR3 region has the DNA TGTGCCAGCACCCCGAGGAGGGAAACCTACAATGAGCAGTTCTTC. The V and J genes are TRBV12-3 or TRBV12-4 and TRBJ2-1, with a weak D call TRBD2 (6 bases). The CDR3 is made up of 15 amino acids. V was clipped by 7 bases and J by 2 bases, with 15 bases between them.

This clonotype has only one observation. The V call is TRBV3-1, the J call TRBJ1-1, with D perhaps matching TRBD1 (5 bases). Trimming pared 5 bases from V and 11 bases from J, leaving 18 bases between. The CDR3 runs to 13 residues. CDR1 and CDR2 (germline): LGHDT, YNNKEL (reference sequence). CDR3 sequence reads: CASSVRTRRRAFF. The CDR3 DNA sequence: TGTGCCAGCAGCGTCCGGACAAGACGACGGGCTTTCTTT. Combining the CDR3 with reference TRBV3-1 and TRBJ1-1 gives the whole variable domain DTAVSQTPKYLVTQMGNDKSIKCEQNLGHDTMYWYKQDSKKFLKIMFSYNNKELIINETVPNRFSPKSPDKAHLNLHINSLELGDSAVYFCASSVRTRRRAFFGQGTRLTVV.